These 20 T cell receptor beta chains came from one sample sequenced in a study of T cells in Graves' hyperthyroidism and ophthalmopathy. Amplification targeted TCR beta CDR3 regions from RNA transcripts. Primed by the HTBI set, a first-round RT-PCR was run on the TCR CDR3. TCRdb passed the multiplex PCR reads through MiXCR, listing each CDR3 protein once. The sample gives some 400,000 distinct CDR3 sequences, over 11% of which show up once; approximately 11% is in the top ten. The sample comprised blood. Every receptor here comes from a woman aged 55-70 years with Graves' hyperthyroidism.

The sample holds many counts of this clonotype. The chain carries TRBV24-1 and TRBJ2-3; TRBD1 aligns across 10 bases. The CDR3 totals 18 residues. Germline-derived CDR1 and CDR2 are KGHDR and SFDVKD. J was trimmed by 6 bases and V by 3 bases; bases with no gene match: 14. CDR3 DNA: TGTGCCACCAGTGATCACCAGGACAGGGGGGGTGAGATGGATACGCAGTATTTT. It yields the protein CATSDHQDRGGEMDTQYF.

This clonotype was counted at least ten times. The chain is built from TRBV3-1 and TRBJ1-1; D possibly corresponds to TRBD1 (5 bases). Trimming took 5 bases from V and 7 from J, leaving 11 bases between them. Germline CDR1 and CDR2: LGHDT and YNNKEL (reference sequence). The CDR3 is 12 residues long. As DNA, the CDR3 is TGTGCCAGCAGCTACACAGGTTTTGAAGCTTTCTTT. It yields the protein CASSYTGFEAFF. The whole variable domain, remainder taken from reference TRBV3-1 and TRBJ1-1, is DTAVSQTPKYLVTQMGNDKSIKCEQNLGHDTMYWYKQDSKKFLKIMFSYNNKELIINETVPNRFSPKSPDKAHLNLHINSLELGDSAVYFCASSYTGFEAFFGQGTRLTVV.

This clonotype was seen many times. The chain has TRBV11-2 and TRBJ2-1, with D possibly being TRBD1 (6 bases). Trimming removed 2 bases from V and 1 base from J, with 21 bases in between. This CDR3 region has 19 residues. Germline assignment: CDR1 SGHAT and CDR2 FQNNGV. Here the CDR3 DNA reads TGTGCCAGCAGCTTACAAGGGACCCACAGGGTTCAATCCTACAATGAGCAGTTCTTC. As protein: CASSLQGTHRVQSYNEQFF.

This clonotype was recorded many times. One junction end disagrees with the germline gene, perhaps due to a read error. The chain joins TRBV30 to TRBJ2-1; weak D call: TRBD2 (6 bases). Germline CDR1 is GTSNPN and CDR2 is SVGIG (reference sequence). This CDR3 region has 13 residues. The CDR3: CAGSILGPGGQFF. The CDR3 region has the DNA TGTGCCGGGAGTATACTAGGGCCCGGGGGGCAGTTCTTC.

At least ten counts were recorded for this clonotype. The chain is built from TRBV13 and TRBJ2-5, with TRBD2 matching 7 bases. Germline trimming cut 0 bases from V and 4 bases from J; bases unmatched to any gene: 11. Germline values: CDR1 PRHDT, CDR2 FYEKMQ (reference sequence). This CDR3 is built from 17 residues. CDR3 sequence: CASSLGPRIAGRETQYF. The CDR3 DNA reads TGTGCCAGCAGCTTAGGCCCCAGGATAGCGGGTAGAGAGACCCAGTACTTC. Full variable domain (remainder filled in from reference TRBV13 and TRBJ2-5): AAGVIQSPRHLIKEKRETATLKCYPIPRHDTVYWYQQGPGQDPQFLISFYEKMQSDKGSIPDRFSAQQFSDYHSELNMSSLELGDSALYFCASSLGPRIAGRETQYFGPGTRLLVL.

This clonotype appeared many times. DNA for the CDR3: TGTGCCAGCAGTTTCGACAGGGGACCTAACTATGGCTACACCTTC. Translating gives CASSFDRGPNYGYTF. The chain is built from TRBV6-1 and TRBJ1-2, with 8 bases aligning to TRBD1. The CDR3 spans 15 residues. Germline V CDR1 and CDR2: MNHNS, SASEGT. The junction had 5 bases not matched to a gene; V was cut back by 5 bases and J by 0 bases.

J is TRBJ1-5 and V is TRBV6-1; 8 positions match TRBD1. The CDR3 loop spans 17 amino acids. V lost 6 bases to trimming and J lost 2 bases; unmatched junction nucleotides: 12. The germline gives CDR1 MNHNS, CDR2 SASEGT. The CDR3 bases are TGTGCCAGCAGGGGAACAGACAGGGGTAAAGGCAATCAGCCCCAGCATTTT. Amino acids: CASRGTDRGKGNQPQHF.

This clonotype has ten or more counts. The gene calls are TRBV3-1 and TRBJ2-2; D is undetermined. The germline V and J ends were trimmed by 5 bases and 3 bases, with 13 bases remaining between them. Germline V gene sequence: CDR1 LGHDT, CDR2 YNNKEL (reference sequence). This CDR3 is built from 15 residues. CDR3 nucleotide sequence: TGTGCCAGCAGCAAGCCCTTGTCCGACACCGGGGAGCTGTTTTTT. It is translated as CASSKPLSDTGELFF.

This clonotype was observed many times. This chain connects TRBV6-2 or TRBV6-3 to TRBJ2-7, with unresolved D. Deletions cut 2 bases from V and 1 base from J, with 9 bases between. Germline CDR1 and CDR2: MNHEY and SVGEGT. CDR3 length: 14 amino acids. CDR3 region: CASSYGIGSYEQYF. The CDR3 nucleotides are TGTGCCAGCAGTTACGGAATAGGATCCTACGAGCAGTACTTC.

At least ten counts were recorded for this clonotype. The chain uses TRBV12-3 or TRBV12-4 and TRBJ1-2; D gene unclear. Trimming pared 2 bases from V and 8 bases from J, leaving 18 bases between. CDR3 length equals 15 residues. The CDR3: CASSLSGRTAGGYTF. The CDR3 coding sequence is TGTGCCAGCAGTTTATCGGGCCGGACGGCCGGAGGCTACACCTTC.

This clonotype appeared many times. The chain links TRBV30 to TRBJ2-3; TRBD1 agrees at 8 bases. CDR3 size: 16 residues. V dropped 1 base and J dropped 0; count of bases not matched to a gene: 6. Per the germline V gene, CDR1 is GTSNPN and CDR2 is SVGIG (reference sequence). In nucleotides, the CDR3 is TGTGCCTGGAGTGCCCCGGACAGGGCGAGCACAGATACGCAGTATTTT. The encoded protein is CAWSAPDRASTDTQYF.

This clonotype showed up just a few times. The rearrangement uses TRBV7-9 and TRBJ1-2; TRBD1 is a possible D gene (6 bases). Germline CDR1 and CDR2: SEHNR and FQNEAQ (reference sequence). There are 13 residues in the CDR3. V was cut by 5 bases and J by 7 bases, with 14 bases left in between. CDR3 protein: CASSAGHRSGYTF. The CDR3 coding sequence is TGTGCCAGCAGCGCGGGACATCGGTCTGGCTACACCTTC.

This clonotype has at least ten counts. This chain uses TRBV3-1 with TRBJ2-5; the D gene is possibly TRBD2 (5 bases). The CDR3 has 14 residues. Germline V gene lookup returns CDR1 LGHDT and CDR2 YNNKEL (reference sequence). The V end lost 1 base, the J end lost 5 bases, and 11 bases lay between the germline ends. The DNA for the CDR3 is TGTGCCAGCAGCCAAGGTTGGCGAGGGGAGACCCAGTACTTC. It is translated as CASSQGWRGETQYF.

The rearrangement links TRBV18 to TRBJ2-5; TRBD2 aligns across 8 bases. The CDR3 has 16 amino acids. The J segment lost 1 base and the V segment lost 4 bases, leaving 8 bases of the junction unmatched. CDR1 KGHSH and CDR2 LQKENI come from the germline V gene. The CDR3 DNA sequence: TGTGCCAGCTCACAAACGAATAGCGGGACCCAAGAGACCCAGTACTTC. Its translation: CASSQTNSGTQETQYF.

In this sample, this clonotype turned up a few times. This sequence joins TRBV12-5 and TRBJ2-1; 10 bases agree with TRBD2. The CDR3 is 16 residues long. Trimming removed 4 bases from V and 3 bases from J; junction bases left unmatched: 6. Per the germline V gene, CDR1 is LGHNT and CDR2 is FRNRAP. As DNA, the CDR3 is TGTGCTAGTGGTTCTATACTAGCGGGACTCTACAATGAGCAGTTCTTC. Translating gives CASGSILAGLYNEQFF. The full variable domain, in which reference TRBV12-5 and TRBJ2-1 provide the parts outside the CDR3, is DARVTQTPRHKVTEMGQEVTMRCQPILGHNTVFWYRQTMMQGLELLAYFRNRAPLDDSGMPKDRFSAEMPDATLATLKIQPSEPRDSAVYFCASGSILAGLYNEQFFGPGTRLTVL.

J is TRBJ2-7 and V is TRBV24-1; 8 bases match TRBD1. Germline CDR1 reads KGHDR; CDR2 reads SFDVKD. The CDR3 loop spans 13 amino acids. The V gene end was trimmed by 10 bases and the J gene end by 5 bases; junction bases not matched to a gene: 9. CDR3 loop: CATGGYRGNEQYF. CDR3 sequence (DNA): TGTGCCACTGGGGGATACAGGGGGAACGAGCAGTACTTC.

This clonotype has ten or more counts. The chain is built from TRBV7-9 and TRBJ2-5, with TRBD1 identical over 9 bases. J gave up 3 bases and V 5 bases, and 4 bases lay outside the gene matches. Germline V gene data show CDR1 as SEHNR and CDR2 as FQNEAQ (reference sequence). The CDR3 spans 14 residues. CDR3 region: CASSLQGAKETQYF. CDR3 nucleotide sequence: TGTGCCAGCAGCCTACAGGGGGCTAAAGAGACCCAGTACTTC. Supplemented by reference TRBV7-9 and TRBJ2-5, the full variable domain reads DTGVSQNPRHKITKRGQNVTFRCDPISEHNRLYWYRQTLGQGPEFLTYFQNEAQLEKSRLLSDRFSAERPKGSFSTLEIQRTEQGDSAMYLCASSLQGAKETQYFGPGTRLLVL.

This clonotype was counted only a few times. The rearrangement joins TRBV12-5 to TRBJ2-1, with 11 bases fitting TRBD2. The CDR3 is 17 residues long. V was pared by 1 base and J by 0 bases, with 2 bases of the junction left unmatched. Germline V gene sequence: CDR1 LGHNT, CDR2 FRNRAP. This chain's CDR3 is CASGLAGTSGSYNEQFF. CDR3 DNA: TGTGCTAGTGGTTTGGCCGGGACTAGCGGCTCCTACAATGAGCAGTTCTTC. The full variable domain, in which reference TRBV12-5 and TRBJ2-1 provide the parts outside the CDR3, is DARVTQTPRHKVTEMGQEVTMRCQPILGHNTVFWYRQTMMQGLELLAYFRNRAPLDDSGMPKDRFSAEMPDATLATLKIQPSEPRDSAVYFCASGLAGTSGSYNEQFFGPGTRLTVL.

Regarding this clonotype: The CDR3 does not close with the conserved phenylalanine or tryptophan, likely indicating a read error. The CDR3, as DNA: TGTGCCAGCAGTGGGGACGGCTATGGCTACACCTCC. It specifies CASSGDGYGYTS. This chain connects TRBV6-1 to TRBJ1-2; tentatively, D is TRBD1 (5 bases). Between the trimmed V and J ends, which lost 4 bases and 4 bases, there was a span of 7 bases. CDR3 length: 12 residues. The germline V gene has CDR1 MNHNS and CDR2 SASEGT.

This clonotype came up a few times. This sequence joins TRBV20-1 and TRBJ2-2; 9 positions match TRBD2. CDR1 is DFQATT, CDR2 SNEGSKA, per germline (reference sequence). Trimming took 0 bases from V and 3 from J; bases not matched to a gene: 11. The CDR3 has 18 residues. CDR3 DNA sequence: TGCAGTGCTAGAGATCAGACACGCGGGAGGGTAGACACCGGGGAGCTGTTTTTT. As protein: CSARDQTRGRVDTGELFF.